A single sample gave rise to the 19 T cell receptor beta chains below, sequenced in a study of CD8+ T cells in alopecia areata. Treatment noted: oral pan-JAK inhibitor, 5-10 mg twice daily. Once RNA had been extracted, it was reverse transcribed into cDNA to act as the sequencing template. TCRdb keeps only in-frame clones here, not all; method: immunoSEQ multiplex PCR. The sample includes 93,000 or so clones, over 75% of them seen just once. This sample comprised CD8+ T cells sorted from blood, obtained between weeks 30 and 35, from a patient treated with tofacitinib. These receptors all stem from a human donor with alopecia areata.

The V and J genes are TRBV19 and TRBJ1-2, with TRBD1 matching over 8 bases. V lost 6 bases, J lost 3 bases, and 6 bases stayed unmatched. Germline V gene sequence: CDR1 LNHDA, CDR2 SQIVND (reference sequence). CDR3 length equals 14 residues. CDR3 protein: CASSAGGADYGYTF. As DNA, the CDR3 is TGTGCCAGTAGCGCAGGGGGCGCGGACTATGGCTACACCTTC.

The rearrangement uses TRBV7-2 and TRBJ2-2; the match to TRBD2 covers 12 bases. This CDR3 contains 17 residues. Losses at the gene ends were 4 bases for V and 6 bases for J; bases not matched to a gene: 9. Per germline, CDR1 SGHTA and CDR2 FQGNSA. In nucleotides, the CDR3 is TGTGCCAGCAGCTGGCCCGGGACTAGCGGGTCTGCCGGGGAGCTGTTTTTT. Protein product: CASSWPGTSGSAGELFF.

The rearrangement joins TRBV4-1 to TRBJ1-2; perhaps TRBD1 as D (5 bases). The germline V and J ends were trimmed by 3 bases and 0 bases, with 14 bases remaining between them. The CDR3 length is 16 residues. Germline V gene lookup returns CDR1 MGHRA and CDR2 YSYEKL. The CDR3 bases are TGCGCCAGCAGCCACCAGGGTGTCTCATCTAACTATGGCTACACCTTC. Amino acids: CASSHQGVSSNYGYTF.

The chain recombines TRBV4-1 with TRBJ2-7, with 8 bases fitting TRBD1. This CDR3 has 12 residues. J lost 5 bases, V lost 8 bases, and 5 bases had no gene match. Germline loops: CDR1 MGHRA, CDR2 YSYEKL. Here the CDR3 DNA reads TGCGCCAGCGGACAGGGTGGGCACGAGCAGTACTTC. Its translation: CASGQGGHEQYF.

This chain uses TRBV5-1 with TRBJ2-3; TRBD1 matches 7 bases. This CDR3 region has 16 residues. Trimming at V came to 0 bases and at J to 3 bases, leaving 7 bases not matched to a gene. Looked up from germline, CDR1 is SGHRS and CDR2 is YFSETQ. The CDR3: CASSLGQGLLTDTQYF. The CDR3 DNA is TGCGCCAGCAGCTTGGGACAGGGTCTTCTGACAGATACGCAGTATTTT.

This rearrangement joins TRBV29-1 to TRBJ2-1, with TRBD1 matching over 8 bases. The length of the CDR3 is 13 residues. Germline V gene data show CDR1 as SQVTM and CDR2 as ANQGSEA. J gave up 3 bases and V 6 bases, and 4 bases lay outside the gene matches. The CDR3 bases are TGCAGCGTGGACAGGGAATTCTACAATGAGCAGTTCTTC. Amino acid sequence: CSVDREFYNEQFF.

The V call is TRBV5-1, the J call TRBJ2-4, with 7 nucleotides matching TRBD1. Germline V CDR1 and CDR2: SGHRS, YFSETQ. With V trimmed by 5 bases and J by 0 bases, 11 bases remained unmatched. CDR3 length: 17 residues. The CDR3 DNA is TGCGCCAGCAGTAAGGACAGGCGGTATTTAGCCAAAAACATTCAGTACTTC. Protein sequence: CASSKDRRYLAKNIQYF.

V usage is TRBV30 and J usage is TRBJ2-7; no reliable D call. CDR3 length equals 13 residues. The germline V gene encodes CDR1 GTSNPN and CDR2 SVGIG (reference sequence). V lost 4 bases, J lost 0 bases, and 10 bases lay in between. CDR3 sequence: CAWKVESSYEQYF. CDR3 DNA: TGTGCCTGGAAGGTCGAGAGCTCCTACGAGCAGTACTTC.

This clone appeared a single time. This chain connects TRBV5-1 to TRBJ2-5, with 8 bases that match TRBD2. The J call may be incorrect, as the DNA end agrees better with TRBJ2-7. Per germline, CDR1 SGHRS and CDR2 YFSETQ. This CDR3 is 14 amino acids long. CDR3 residues: CASSSLADSYEQYF. CDR3 coding DNA: TGCGCCAGCAGCTCACTAGCGGACTCCTACGAGCAGTACTTC.

As DNA, the CDR3 is TGCGCCAGCAGCTTGGGGAAGGGGTTGAGGACTGAAGCTTTCTTT. Protein: CASSLGKGLRTEAFF. The J gene is TRBJ1-1, the V gene TRBV5-1; D perhaps matches TRBD1 (5 bases). Germline V CDR1 and CDR2: SGHRS, YFSETQ. This CDR3 has 15 amino acids. Trimming removed 0 bases at V and 5 bases at J, with 14 bases between.

This chain uses TRBV5-4 with TRBJ2-5; D perhaps matches TRBD2 (6 bases). The V end lost 0 bases, the J end lost 1 base, and 10 bases lay between the germline ends. CDR1 is SGHNT, CDR2 YYREEE, per germline (reference sequence). The CDR3 loop spans 15 amino acids. CDR3 residues: CASSLAGGSQETQYF. CDR3 nucleotide sequence: TGTGCCAGCAGCTTGGCCGGAGGGTCCCAAGAGACCCAGTACTTC.

This chain links TRBV10-2 with TRBJ2-1; D might be TRBD2 (6 bases). Germline lookup yields CDR1 WSHSY and CDR2 SAAADI. The CDR3 has 10 amino acids. V was clipped by 8 bases and J by 10 bases, with 9 bases between them. The CDR3, as DNA: TGCGCCAGCCTGGGACTCGAGCAGTTCTTC. It specifies CASLGLEQFF.

This clone was observed a handful of times. The rearrangement uses TRBV13 and TRBJ2-1, with 8 bases that match TRBD1. Germline CDR1 is PRHDT and CDR2 is FYEKMQ (reference sequence). The V segment lost 4 bases and the J segment 7 bases; nucleotides outside the gene matches: 15. The CDR3 length is 17 residues. The DNA of the CDR3 is TGTGCCAGCAGCTACAAAAAAGGAGACAGGGGCCAAAATGAGCAGTTCTTC. Protein sequence: CASSYKKGDRGQNEQFF.

V usage is TRBV7-9 and J usage is TRBJ2-1; no definite D call. The germline V and J ends were trimmed by 0 bases and 8 bases, with 11 bases remaining between them. The CDR3 consists of 14 residues. CDR1 and CDR2 from the germline V gene are SEHNR and FQNEAQ (reference sequence). The CDR3 is CASSLAIVWDEQFF. CDR3 sequence (DNA): TGTGCCAGCAGCTTAGCGATTGTATGGGATGAGCAGTTCTTC. The whole variable domain, filled in from reference TRBV7-9 and TRBJ2-1, reads DTGVSQNPRHKITKRGQNVTFRCDPISEHNRLYWYRQTLGQGPEFLTYFQNEAQLEKSRLLSDRFSAERPKGSFSTLEIQRTEQGDSAMYLCASSLAIVWDEQFFGPGTRLTVL.

The CDR3 here is CASSEVSGFSNQPQHF. CDR3 DNA sequence: TGTGCCAGCAGTGAAGTTTCAGGGTTTAGCAATCAGCCCCAGCATTTT. The chain couples TRBV6-1 to TRBJ1-5; maybe TRBD1 (5 bases). Germline V gives CDR1 MNHNS, CDR2 SASEGT. The CDR3 has 16 amino acids. V was shortened by 1 base and J by 0 bases, with 10 bases between the two germline ends.

The genes are TRBV5-1 and TRBJ2-2, with 8 nucleotides matching TRBD2. Germline assignment: CDR1 SGHRS and CDR2 YFSETQ. The V segment lost 4 bases and the J segment 1 base; nucleotides outside the gene matches: 3. The CDR3 is 15 residues long. The CDR3 loop is CASSPLAGNTGELFF. The CDR3 DNA is TGCGCCAGCAGCCCTCTAGCGGGGAACACCGGGGAGCTGTTTTTT.

The chain has TRBV11-2 and TRBJ2-5, with D perhaps matching TRBD1 (6 bases). The CDR3 has 15 residues. V lost 0 bases to trimming and J lost 5 bases, with 13 bases between them. Germline V gene lookup returns CDR1 SGHAT and CDR2 FQNNGV. CDR3 residues: CASSLDWTEGETQYF. The CDR3 DNA sequence: TGTGCCAGCAGCTTAGACTGGACAGAGGGGGAGACCCAGTACTTC.

J is TRBJ2-1 and V is TRBV28, with 8 nucleotides matching TRBD1. V dropped 2 bases and J dropped 9; count of bases not matched to a gene: 9. Germline CDR1 is MDHEN and CDR2 is SYDVKM. The CDR3 runs 15 residues. As DNA, the CDR3 is TGTGCCAGCAGTTTAAACCCCAACAGGGGGGCTGAGCAGTTCTTC. This translates into CASSLNPNRGAEQFF.

The CDR3 sequence is CASSEEGLTEAFF. The CDR3 bases are TGTGCCAGCAGTGAGGAAGGACTCACTGAAGCTTTCTTT. The rearrangement joins TRBV6-1 to TRBJ1-1; D is undetermined. Germline CDR1 is MNHNS and CDR2 is SASEGT. Trimming cost V 3 bases and J 4 bases, with 9 bases left between them. The CDR3 contains 13 residues.